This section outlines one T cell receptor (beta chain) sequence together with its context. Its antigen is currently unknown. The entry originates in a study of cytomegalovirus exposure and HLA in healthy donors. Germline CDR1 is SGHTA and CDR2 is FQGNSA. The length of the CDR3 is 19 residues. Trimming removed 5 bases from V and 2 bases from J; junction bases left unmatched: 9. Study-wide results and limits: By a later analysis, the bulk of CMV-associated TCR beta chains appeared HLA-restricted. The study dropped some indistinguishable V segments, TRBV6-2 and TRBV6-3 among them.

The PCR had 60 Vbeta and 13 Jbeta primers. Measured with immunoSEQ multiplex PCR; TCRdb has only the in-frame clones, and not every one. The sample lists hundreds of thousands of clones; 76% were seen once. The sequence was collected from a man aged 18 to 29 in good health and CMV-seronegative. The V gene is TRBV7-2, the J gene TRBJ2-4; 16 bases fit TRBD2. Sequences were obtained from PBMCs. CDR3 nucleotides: TGTGCCAGCAGCCGAGAGGGACTAGCGGGAGGGTGGTCCAAAAACATTCAGTACTTC. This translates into CASSREGLAGGWSKNIQYF.